One sample yielded the 18 T cell receptor beta chains listed below, sequenced in a study of blood T cell repertoires in COVID-19. Some clones are missing from TCRdb's copy, which holds only in-frame ones; the method was immunoSEQ multiplex PCR. The sample has 60,000 to 70,000 clones; around 88% are singletons. Sequenced: peripheral blood. The receptors were sampled from a woman older than 75 with active COVID-19.

This clone was seen a handful of times. CDR3 DNA sequence: TGCGCCAGCAGCCGGGGACAGGGGGCATGGAATGAGCAGTTCTTC. Amino acids: CASSRGQGAWNEQFF. The chain combines TRBV4-1 with TRBJ2-1; 12 bases map to TRBD1. The CDR3 is made up of 15 amino acids. Germline V gene lookup returns CDR1 MGHRA and CDR2 YSYEKL. V lost 4 bases to trimming and J lost 7 bases; unmatched junction nucleotides: 5.

This clone was picked up a small number of times. V usage is TRBV6-2 or TRBV6-3 and J usage is TRBJ1-4; D gene uncertain. V was pared by 5 bases and J by 7 bases, with 8 bases between. This CDR3 has 12 residues. CDR1 and CDR2 from the germline V gene are MNHEY and SVGEGT. CDR3 loop: CASSPRGEKLFF. CDR3 sequence (DNA): TGTGCCAGCAGTCCCCGCGGTGAAAAACTGTTTTTT.

This chain connects TRBV5-1 to TRBJ2-3; 10 bases match TRBD2. V was pared by 4 bases and J by 4 bases, with 6 bases of the junction left unmatched. CDR1 SGHRS and CDR2 YFSETQ come from the germline V gene. This CDR3 contains 15 residues. The CDR3 reads CASSPSGGAADTQYF. CDR3 DNA sequence: TGCGCCAGCAGCCCGAGCGGGGGGGCCGCAGATACGCAGTATTTT.

The chain recombines TRBV7-2 with TRBJ2-1, with D possibly matching TRBD2 (6 bases). The CDR3 loop spans 17 amino acids. Germline assignment: CDR1 SGHTA and CDR2 FQGNSA. The V gene lost 6 bases and the J gene lost 2 bases, with 20 bases spanning the gap. The CDR3 is CASSSRGGGMTYNEQFF. CDR3 DNA: TGTGCCAGCAGTTCACGGGGCGGAGGGATGACCTACAATGAGCAGTTCTTC.

The J gene is TRBJ2-1, the V gene TRBV9; 9 nucleotides agree with TRBD2. Looked up from germline, CDR1 is SGDLS and CDR2 is YYNGEE. Trimming cost V 3 bases and J 7 bases; bases outside gene matches: 11. This CDR3 contains 16 residues. CDR3 in DNA: TGTGCCAGCAGCGCTCTAGCGGGGACCACTGGGAATGAGCAGTTCTTC. Protein: CASSALAGTTGNEQFF.

This clone was recorded only once. The chain links TRBV10-3 to TRBJ1-2, with 7 bases lining up with TRBD1. Germline V CDR1 and CDR2: ENHRY, SYGVKD. With 3 bases clipped from V and 8 bases from J, the junction kept 6 bases outside the gene matches. This CDR3 contains 13 residues. DNA of the CDR3: TGTGCCATCAGTGATAGGCAGGGGGAAGGCTACACCTTC. It translates to CAISDRQGEGYTF.

This chain uses TRBV18 with TRBJ1-1; D is unclear. CDR1 is KGHSH and CDR2 is LQKENI in the germline V gene. The CDR3 covers 14 residues. Trimming removed 5 bases at V and 5 bases at J, with 15 bases between. CDR3 sequence: CASSEYGSSTEAFF. CDR3 in DNA: TGTGCCAGCTCAGAATACGGGAGTTCAACTGAAGCTTTCTTT.

V gene TRBV9 combines with J gene TRBJ1-3; maybe TRBD1 (6 bases). This CDR3 spans 14 amino acids. Germline CDR1 and CDR2: SGDLS and YYNGEE. Deletions cut 3 bases from V and 2 bases from J, with 9 bases between. The CDR3 reads CASSGRGPGNTIYF. CDR3 nucleotide sequence: TGTGCCAGCAGCGGCAGGGGCCCTGGAAACACCATATATTTT.

The CDR3 bases are TGTGCCAGCAGCCTCGGACTAGCGGGGGGGCGGACAGATACGCAGTATTTT. Encoded protein: CASSLGLAGGRTDTQYF. The chain is built from TRBV7-3 and TRBJ2-3; 15 nucleotides line up with TRBD2. Germline V CDR1 and CDR2: SGHTA, FQGTGA. The ends lost 5 bases at V and 3 bases at J; junction bases unmatched: 6. The length of the CDR3 is 17 residues.

The chain joins TRBV4-1 to TRBJ2-1, with TRBD2 matching 12 bases. Losses at the gene ends were 2 bases for V and 6 bases for J; bases not matched to a gene: 2. This CDR3 has 15 amino acids. The V gene's germline CDR1 is MGHRA and CDR2 YSYEKL. CDR3 in DNA: TGCGCCAGCAGCCAACCGACTAGCGGGGGCAATGAGCAGTTCTTC. It yields the protein CASSQPTSGGNEQFF.

This clone was seen once. This chain links TRBV15 with TRBJ2-3, with 16 bases matching TRBD2. The CDR3 is made up of 22 amino acids. Looked up from germline, CDR1 is LNHNV and CDR2 is YYDKDF (reference sequence). The V gene end was trimmed by 5 bases and the J gene end by 1 base; junction bases not matched to a gene: 18. CDR3 sequence reads: CATSERRDFAGTSGGGTDTQYF. DNA for the CDR3: TGTGCCACCAGCGAACGCCGGGACTTCGCCGGGACTAGCGGGGGGGGCACAGATACGCAGTATTTT.

CDR3: CASSSRGGHQYF. Here the CDR3 DNA reads TGTGCCAGCAGTTCACGGGGGGGCCACCAGTATTTT. The V and J genes are TRBV6-6 and TRBJ2-3, with 8 bases matching TRBD2. V gave up 4 bases and J gave up 12 bases; unmatched junction bases: 6. In germline, CDR1 is MNHNY, CDR2 SVGAGI (reference sequence). The CDR3 covers 12 residues.

The chain employs TRBV5-1 and TRBJ2-1; D might be TRBD1 (5 bases). Trimming shortened V by 3 bases and J by 6 bases, and 7 bases separated the two germline ends. The germline CDR1 and CDR2 sequences are SGHRS and YFSETQ. The CDR3 contains 12 residues. The CDR3 DNA reads as TGCGCCAGCAGCTCAGACAGCAATGAGCAGTTCTTC. Its translation: CASSSDSNEQFF.

The chain has TRBV7-2 and TRBJ2-2; no definite D call. With 5 bases removed from V and 0 bases from J, the gap between germline ends came to 13 bases. CDR1 and CDR2 from the germline V gene are SGHTA and FQGNSA. This CDR3 has 16 amino acids. DNA for the CDR3: TGTGCCAGCAGCCCTCACTACCCCCCGAACACCGGGGAGCTGTTTTTT. Translating it yields CASSPHYPPNTGELFF.

The chain joins TRBV5-5 to TRBJ1-2; the D is unclear. Germline V gene lookup returns CDR1 SGHKS and CDR2 YYEKEE (reference sequence). The CDR3 sequence is 16 residues long. Trimming shortened V by 4 bases and J by 8 bases, and 24 bases separated the two germline ends. DNA of the CDR3: TGTGCCAGCAGCCCCGAGGCCGTATTGTTCCTTCAGGGCTACACCTTC. The encoded protein is CASSPEAVLFLQGYTF. Using reference TRBV5-5 and TRBJ1-2 for the parts outside the CDR3, the full variable domain is DAGVTQSPTHLIKTRGQQVTLRCSPISGHKSVSWYQQVLGQGPQFIFQYYEKEERGRGNFPDRFSARQFPNYSSELNVNALLLGDSALYLCASSPEAVLFLQGYTFGSGTRLTVV.

This clone appeared once. The CDR3 DNA is TGTGCCAGCAGTTACGGATTAGGGGCAGAAAATGGCTACACCTTC. Translated: CASSYGLGAENGYTF. V and J are TRBV6-5 and TRBJ1-2; weak D call: TRBD1 (5 bases). The CDR3 consists of 15 residues. The V and J ends lost 2 bases and 6 bases respectively, with 16 bases between them. Germline lookup yields CDR1 MNHEY and CDR2 SVGAGI.

The V call is TRBV10-3, the J call TRBJ2-2, with a weak D call TRBD2 (5 bases). The CDR3 length is 15 residues. Per germline, CDR1 ENHRY and CDR2 SYGVKD. Trimming removed 2 bases from V and 0 bases from J, with 7 bases in between. CDR3 DNA: TGTGCCATCAGTGAGGGACTCGCGAACACCGGGGAGCTGTTTTTT. Amino acids: CAISEGLANTGELFF.

This chain links TRBV28 with TRBJ2-1; D might be TRBD2 (6 bases). CDR1 MDHEN and CDR2 SYDVKM come from the germline V gene. This CDR3 spans 15 amino acids. Trimming removed 5 bases from V and 2 bases from J, with 13 bases in between. CDR3 in amino acids: CASSPWTTTYNEQFF. The CDR3, as DNA: TGTGCCAGCAGTCCGTGGACTACGACCTACAATGAGCAGTTCTTC.